What follows describes a single T cell receptor beta chain. Trimming cost V 9 bases and J 3 bases, with 24 bases left between them. This CDR3 comprises 16 residues. The germline CDR1 and CDR2 sequences are WNHNN and SYGVQD (reference sequence). The protocol was immunoSEQ multiplex PCR, while the TCRdb copy is restricted to in-frame clones and leaves out a portion. The table records over 60,000 clones, 82% of them present only once. This record belongs to a study of blood T cell repertoires in COVID-19. The chain joins TRBV10-1 to TRBJ2-7; D is perhaps TRBD2 (6 bases). The source of this sequence is a human donor in a cohort sampled during active COVID-19. The sample consisted of peripheral blood. The CDR3 here is CASRLQTGSHFYEQYF. CDR3 DNA: TGCGCCAGTCGACTGCAAACCGGGAGCCACTTCTACGAGCAGTACTTC.